This T cell receptor (beta chain) comes out of a study of OX40 agonist ivuxolimab in advanced cancers. Study as a whole: The group had a mean age of 60 years, ranged from roughly 20 to 80, and was 75% to 85% male. One hepatocellular carcinoma and a couple of cutaneous melanoma patients partially responded. General observations from the study: Clonal expansion from baseline to week 6 occurred in both CD4+ and CD8+ T cells.

Any history of autoimmune disease or systemic immunosuppression disqualified patients. A word on this clone: Its antigen is not known.

Some clones are missing from TCRdb's copy, which holds only in-frame ones; the method was immunoSEQ multiplex PCR. The sample shows 40,000 to 45,000 clones, around 83% of them seen only once. CDR3 length: 14 residues. The germline gives CDR1 SGHTA, CDR2 FQGNSA. The V end lost 1 base, the J end lost 8 bases, and 14 bases lay between the germline ends. The sequence came from an adult with an advanced solid tumor such as melanoma, head and neck, liver or kidney cancer. V is TRBV7-2 and J is TRBJ1-1; a weak D match, TRBD1 (5 bases). Sequencing was performed on CD4+ or CD8+ T cells sorted from blood, taken in a trial of the OX40 agonist ivuxolimab. CDR3 coding DNA: TGTGCCAGCAGCTTAGTCAGTGCTGGGGGGGAAGCTTTCTTT. This sequence encodes CASSLVSAGGEAFF.